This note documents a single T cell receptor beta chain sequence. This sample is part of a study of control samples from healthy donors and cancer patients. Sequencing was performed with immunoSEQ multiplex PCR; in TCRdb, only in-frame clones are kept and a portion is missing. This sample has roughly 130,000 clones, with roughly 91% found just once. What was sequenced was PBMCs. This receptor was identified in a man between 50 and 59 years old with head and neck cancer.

The CDR3 reads CASSQEPISGANVLTF. The CDR3 DNA sequence: TGCGCCAGCAGCCAAGAACCAATCTCTGGGGCCAACGTCCTGACTTTC. This chain connects TRBV4-3 to TRBJ2-6, with D unresolved. The CDR3 extends over 16 amino acids. Between the trimmed V and J ends, which lost 0 bases and 0 bases, there was a span of 6 bases. Germline values: CDR1 LGHNA, CDR2 YSLEER.